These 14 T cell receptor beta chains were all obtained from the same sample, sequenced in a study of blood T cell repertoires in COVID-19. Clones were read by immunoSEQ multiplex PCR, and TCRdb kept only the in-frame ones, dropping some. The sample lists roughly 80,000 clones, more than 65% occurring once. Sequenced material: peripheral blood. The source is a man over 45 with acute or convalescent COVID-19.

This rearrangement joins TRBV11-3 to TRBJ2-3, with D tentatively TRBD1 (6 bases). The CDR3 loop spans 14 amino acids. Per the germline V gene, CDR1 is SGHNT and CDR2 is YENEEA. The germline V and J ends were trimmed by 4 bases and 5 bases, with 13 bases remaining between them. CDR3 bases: TGTGCCAGCAGCTCCGACAGGCTGCGAGATACGCAGTATTTT. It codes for CASSSDRLRDTQYF.

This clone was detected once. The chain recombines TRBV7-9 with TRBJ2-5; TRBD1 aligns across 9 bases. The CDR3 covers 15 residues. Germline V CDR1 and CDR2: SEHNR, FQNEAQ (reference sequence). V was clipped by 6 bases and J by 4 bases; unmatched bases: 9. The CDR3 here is CASRTTGGMVETQYF. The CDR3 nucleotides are TGTGCCAGCAGGACTACAGGGGGCATGGTAGAGACCCAGTACTTC.

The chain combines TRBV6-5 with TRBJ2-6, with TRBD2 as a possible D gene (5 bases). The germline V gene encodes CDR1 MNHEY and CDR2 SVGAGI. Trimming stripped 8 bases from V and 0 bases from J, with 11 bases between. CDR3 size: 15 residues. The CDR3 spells CASRDGGSGANVLTF. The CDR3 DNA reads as TGTGCCAGCCGGGATGGCGGCTCTGGGGCCAACGTCCTGACTTTC.

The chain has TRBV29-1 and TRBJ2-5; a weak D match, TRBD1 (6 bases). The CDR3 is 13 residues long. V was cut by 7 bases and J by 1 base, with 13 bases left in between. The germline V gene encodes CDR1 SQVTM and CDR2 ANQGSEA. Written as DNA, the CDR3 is TGCAGCGCTCTAAGGACAGCCCAAGAGACCCAGTACTTC. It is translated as CSALRTAQETQYF.

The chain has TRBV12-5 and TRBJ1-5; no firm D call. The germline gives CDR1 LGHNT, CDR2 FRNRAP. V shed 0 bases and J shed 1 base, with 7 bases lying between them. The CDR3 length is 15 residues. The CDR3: CASGLVCRSNQPQHF. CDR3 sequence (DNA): TGTGCTAGTGGTTTGGTCTGCAGGAGCAATCAGCCCCAGCATTTT.

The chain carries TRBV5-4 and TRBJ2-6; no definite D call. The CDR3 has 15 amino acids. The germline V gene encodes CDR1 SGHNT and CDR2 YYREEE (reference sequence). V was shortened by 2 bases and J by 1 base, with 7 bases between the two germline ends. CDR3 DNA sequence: TGTGCCAGCAGCTTAAGTGCGTCTGGGGCCAACGTCCTGACTTTC. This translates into CASSLSASGANVLTF. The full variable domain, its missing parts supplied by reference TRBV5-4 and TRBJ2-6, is ETGVTQSPTHLIKTRGQQVTLRCSSQSGHNTVSWYQQALGQGPQFIFQYYREEENGRGNFPPRFSGLQFPNYSSELNVNALELDDSALYLCASSLSASGANVLTFGAGSRLTVL.

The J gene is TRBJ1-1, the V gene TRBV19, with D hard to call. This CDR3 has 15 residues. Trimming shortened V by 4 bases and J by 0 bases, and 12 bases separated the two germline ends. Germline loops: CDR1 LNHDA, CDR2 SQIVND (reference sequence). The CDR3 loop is CASSTTGVMNTEAFF. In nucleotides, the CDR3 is TGTGCCAGTAGTACCACCGGGGTAATGAACACTGAAGCTTTCTTT. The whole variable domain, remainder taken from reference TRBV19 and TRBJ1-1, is DGGITQSPKYLFRKEGQNVTLSCEQNLNHDAMYWYRQDPGQGLRLIYYSQIVNDFQKGDIAEGYSVSREKKESFPLTVTSAQKNPTAFYLCASSTTGVMNTEAFFGQGTRLTVV.

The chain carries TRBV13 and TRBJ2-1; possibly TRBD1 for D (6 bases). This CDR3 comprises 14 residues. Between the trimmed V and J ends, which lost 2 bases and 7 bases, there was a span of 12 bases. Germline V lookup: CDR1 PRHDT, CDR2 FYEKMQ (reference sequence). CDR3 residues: CASSLSGTTNEQFF. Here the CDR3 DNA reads TGTGCCAGCAGCTTATCCGGGACAACAAATGAGCAGTTCTTC. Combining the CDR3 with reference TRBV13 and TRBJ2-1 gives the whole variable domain AAGVIQSPRHLIKEKRETATLKCYPIPRHDTVYWYQQGPGQDPQFLISFYEKMQSDKGSIPDRFSAQQFSDYHSELNMSSLELGDSALYFCASSLSGTTNEQFFGPGTRLTVL.

CDR3 residues: CASSQDTGNSPLHF. For the CDR3, the DNA is TGTGCCAGCAGCCAAGATACAGGGAATTCACCCCTCCACTTT. The chain carries TRBV14 and TRBJ1-6; the D gene is possibly TRBD1 (6 bases). CDR3 length equals 14 residues. Trimming left V 0 bases short and J 7 bases short, with 7 bases between. Germline lookup yields CDR1 SGHDN and CDR2 FVKESK.

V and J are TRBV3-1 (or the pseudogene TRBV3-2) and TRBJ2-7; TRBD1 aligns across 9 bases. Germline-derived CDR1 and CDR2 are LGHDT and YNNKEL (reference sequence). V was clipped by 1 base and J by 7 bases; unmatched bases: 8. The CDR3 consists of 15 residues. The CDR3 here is CASSQGGTGKREQYF. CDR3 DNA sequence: TGTGCCAGCAGCCAAGGAGGGACAGGGAAAAGGGAGCAGTACTTC.

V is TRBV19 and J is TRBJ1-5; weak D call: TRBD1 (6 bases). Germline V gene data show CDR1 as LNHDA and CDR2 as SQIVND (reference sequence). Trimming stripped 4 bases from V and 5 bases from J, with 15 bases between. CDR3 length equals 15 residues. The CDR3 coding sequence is TGTGCCAGTAGTACCGACAGGACCTTCCATCAGCCCCAGCATTTT. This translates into CASSTDRTFHQPQHF.

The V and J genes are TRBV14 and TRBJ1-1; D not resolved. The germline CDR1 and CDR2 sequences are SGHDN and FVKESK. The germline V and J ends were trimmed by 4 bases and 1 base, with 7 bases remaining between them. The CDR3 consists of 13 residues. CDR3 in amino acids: CASSLQENTEAFF. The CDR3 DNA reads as TGTGCCAGCAGCCTGCAGGAGAACACTGAAGCTTTCTTT.

CDR3 loop: CASSLVGGGEKLFF. CDR3 DNA: TGTGCCAGCAGTTTGGTAGGGGGGGGAGAAAAACTGTTTTTT. V and J are TRBV27 and TRBJ1-4, with a tentative D call TRBD1 (6 bases). Germline V gene data show CDR1 as MNHEY and CDR2 as SMNVEV (reference sequence). V was shortened by 3 bases and J by 8 bases, with 13 bases between the two germline ends. The CDR3 is made up of 14 amino acids.

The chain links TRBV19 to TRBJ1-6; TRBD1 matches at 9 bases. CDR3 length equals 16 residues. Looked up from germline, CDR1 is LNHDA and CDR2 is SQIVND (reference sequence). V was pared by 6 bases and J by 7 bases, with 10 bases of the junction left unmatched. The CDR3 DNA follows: TGTGCCAGTAGCCCCGACCTAGGACAGGGGAATTCACCCCTCCACTTT. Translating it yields CASSPDLGQGNSPLHF.